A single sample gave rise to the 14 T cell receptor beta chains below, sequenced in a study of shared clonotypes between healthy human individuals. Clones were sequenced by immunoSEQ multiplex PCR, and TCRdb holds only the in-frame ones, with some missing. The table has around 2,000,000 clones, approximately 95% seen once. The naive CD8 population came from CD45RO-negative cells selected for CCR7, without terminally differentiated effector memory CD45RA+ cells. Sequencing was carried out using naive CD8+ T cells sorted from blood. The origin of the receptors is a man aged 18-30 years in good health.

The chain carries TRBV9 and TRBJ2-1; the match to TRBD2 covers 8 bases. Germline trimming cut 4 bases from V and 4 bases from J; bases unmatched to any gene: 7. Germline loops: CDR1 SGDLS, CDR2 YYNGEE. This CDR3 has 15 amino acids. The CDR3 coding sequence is TGTGCCAGCAGCCGCGGGGGGCAGCTATACAATGAGCAGTTCTTC. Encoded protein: CASSRGGQLYNEQFF.

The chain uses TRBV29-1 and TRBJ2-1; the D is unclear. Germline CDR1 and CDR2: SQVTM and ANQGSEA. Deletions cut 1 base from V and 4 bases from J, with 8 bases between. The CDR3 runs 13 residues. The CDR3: CSVEGPVYNEQFF. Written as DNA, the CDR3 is TGCAGCGTTGAAGGCCCCGTGTACAATGAGCAGTTCTTC.

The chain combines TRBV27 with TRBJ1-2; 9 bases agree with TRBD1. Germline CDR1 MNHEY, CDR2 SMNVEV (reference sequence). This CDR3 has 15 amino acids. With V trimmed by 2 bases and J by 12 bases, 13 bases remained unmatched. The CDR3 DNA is TGTGCCAGCAGTTTAGGCAACCGGGACAGGGCGTCCCACACCTTC. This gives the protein CASSLGNRDRASHTF.

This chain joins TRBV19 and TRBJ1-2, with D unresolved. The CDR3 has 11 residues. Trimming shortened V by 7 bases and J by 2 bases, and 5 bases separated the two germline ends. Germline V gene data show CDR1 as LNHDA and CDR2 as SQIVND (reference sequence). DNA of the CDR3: TGTGCCAGTACTCACAACTATGGCTACACCTTC. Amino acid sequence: CASTHNYGYTF.

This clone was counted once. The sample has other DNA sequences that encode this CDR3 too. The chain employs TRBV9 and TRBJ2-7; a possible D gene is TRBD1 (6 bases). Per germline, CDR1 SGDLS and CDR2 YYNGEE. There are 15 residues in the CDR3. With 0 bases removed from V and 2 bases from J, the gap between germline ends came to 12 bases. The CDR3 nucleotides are TGTGCCAGCAGCGTAGGGGCAGGGGCGGCCTACGAGCAGTACTTC. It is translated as CASSVGAGAAYEQYF.

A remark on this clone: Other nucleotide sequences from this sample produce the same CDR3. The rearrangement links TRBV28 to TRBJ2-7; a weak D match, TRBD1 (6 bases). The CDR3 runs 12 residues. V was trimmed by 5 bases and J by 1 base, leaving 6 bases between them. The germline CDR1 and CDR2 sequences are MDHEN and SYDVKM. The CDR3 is CASSGQSYEQYF. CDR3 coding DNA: TGTGCCAGCAGTGGACAGTCCTACGAGCAGTACTTC.

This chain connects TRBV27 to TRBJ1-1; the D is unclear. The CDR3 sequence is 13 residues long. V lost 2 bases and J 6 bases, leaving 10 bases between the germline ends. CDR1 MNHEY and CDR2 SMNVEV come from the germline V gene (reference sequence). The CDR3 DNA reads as TGTGCCAGCAGTTTAGGTTTGAAGGCTGAAGCTTTCTTT. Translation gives CASSLGLKAEAFF.

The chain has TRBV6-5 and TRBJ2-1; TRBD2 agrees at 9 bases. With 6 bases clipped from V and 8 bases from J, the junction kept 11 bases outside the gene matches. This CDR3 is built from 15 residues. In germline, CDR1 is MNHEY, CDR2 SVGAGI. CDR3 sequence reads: CASSRLAETRHEQFF. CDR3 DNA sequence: TGTGCCAGCAGCAGACTAGCGGAGACGAGGCATGAGCAGTTCTTC.

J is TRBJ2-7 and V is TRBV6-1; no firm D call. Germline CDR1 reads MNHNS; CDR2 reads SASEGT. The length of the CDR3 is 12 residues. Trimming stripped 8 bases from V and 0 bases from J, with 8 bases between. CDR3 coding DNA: TGTGCCAGCCCGGCTAGCTCCTACGAGCAGTACTTC. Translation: CASPASSYEQYF.

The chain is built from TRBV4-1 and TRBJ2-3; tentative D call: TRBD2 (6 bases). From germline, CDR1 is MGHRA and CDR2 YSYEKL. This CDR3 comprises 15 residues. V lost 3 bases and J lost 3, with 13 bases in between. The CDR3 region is CASSQAAGLTDTQYF. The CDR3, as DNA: TGCGCCAGCAGCCAGGCGGCGGGATTGACAGATACGCAGTATTTT.

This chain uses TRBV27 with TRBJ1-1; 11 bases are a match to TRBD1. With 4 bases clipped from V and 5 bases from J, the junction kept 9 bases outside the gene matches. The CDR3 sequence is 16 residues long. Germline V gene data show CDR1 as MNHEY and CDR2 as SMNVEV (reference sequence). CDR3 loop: CASSYIQGQGVTEAFF. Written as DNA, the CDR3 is TGTGCCAGCAGTTACATACAGGGACAGGGGGTAACTGAAGCTTTCTTT.

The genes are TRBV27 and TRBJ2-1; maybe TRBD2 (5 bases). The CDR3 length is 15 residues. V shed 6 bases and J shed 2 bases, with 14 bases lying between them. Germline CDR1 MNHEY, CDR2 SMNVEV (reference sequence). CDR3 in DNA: TGTGCCAGCAGCTTAGGAAGCGGAACCTACAATGAGCAGTTCTTC. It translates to CASSLGSGTYNEQFF.

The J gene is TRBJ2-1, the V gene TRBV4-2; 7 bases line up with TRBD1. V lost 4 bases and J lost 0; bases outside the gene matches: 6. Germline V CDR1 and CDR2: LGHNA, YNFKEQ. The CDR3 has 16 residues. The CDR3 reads CASSLNRGYSYNEQFF. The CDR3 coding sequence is TGTGCCAGCAGCCTAAACAGGGGATACTCCTACAATGAGCAGTTCTTC.

Here the CDR3 reads CASSQGQDRGLYEQYF. CDR3 bases: TGCGCCAGCAGCCAAGGTCAGGACAGGGGGCTTTACGAGCAGTACTTC. The V and J genes are TRBV4-3 and TRBJ2-7; TRBD1 aligns across 11 bases. With 1 base clipped from V and 4 bases from J, the junction kept 6 bases outside the gene matches. The CDR3 extends over 16 amino acids. Germline assignment: CDR1 LGHNA and CDR2 YSLEER.